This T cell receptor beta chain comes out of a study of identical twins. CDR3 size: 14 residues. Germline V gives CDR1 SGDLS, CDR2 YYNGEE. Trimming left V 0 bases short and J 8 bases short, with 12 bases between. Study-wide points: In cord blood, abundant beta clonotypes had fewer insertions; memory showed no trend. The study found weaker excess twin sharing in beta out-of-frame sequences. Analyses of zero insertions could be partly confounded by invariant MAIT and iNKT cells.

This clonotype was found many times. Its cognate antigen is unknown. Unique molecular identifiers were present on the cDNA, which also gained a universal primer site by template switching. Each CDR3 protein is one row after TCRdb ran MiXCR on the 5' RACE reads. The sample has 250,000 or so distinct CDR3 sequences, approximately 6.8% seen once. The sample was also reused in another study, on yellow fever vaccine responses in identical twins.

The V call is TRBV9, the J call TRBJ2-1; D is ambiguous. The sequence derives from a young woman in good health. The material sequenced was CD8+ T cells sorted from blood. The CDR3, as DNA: TGTGCCAGCAGCGTAGAGTCCCCACACGATGAGCAGTTCTTC. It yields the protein CASSVESPHDEQFF.